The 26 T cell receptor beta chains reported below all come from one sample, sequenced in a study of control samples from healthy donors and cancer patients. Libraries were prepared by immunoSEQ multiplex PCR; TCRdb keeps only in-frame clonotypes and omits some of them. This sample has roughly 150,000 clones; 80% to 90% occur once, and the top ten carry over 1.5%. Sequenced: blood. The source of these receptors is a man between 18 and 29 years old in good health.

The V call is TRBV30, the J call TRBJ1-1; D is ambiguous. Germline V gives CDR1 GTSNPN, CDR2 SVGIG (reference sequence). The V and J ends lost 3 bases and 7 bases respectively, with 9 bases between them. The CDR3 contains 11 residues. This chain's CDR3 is CAWRYGGEAFF. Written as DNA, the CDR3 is TGTGCCTGGAGATACGGCGGTGAAGCTTTCTTT.

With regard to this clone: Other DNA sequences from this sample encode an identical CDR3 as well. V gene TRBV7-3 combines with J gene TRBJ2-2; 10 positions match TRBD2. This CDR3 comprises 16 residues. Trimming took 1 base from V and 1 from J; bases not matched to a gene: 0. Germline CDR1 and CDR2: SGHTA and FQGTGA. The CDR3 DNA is TGTGCCAGCAGCTTAAGACTAGCGGGGAACACCGGGGAGCTGTTTTTT. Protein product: CASSLRLAGNTGELFF. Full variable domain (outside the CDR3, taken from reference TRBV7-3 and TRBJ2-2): GAGVSQTPSNKVTEKGKYVELRCDPISGHTALYWYRQSLGQGPEFLIYFQGTGAADDSGLPNDRFFAVRPEGSVSTLKIQRTERGDSAVYLCASSLRLAGNTGELFFGEGSRLTVL.

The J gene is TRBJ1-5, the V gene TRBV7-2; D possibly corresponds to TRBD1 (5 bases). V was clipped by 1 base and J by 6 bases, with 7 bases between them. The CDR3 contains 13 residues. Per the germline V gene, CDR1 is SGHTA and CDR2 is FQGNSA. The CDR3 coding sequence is TGTGCCAGCAGCTTAGGGGGGGTTCAGCCCCAGCATTTT. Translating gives CASSLGGVQPQHF.

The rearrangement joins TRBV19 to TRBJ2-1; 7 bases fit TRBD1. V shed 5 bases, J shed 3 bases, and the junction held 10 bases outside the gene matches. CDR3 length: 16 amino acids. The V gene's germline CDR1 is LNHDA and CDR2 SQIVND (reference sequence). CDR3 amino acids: CASSEYRGMFYNEQFF. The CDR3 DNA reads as TGTGCCAGTAGTGAGTACAGGGGTATGTTCTACAATGAGCAGTTCTTC.

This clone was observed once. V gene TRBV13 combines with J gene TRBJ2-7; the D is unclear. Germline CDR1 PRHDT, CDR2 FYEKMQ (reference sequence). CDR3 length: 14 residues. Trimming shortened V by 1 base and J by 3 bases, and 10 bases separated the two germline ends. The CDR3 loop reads CASSLATGVYEQYF. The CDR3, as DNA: TGTGCCAGCAGCTTAGCGACCGGTGTCTACGAGCAGTACTTC.

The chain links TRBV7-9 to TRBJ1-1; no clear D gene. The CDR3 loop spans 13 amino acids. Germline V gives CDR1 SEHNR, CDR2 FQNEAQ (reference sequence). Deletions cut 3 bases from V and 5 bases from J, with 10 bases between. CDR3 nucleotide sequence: TGTGCCAGCAGCTTCGGAGTCCTTACTGAAGCTTTCTTT. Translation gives CASSFGVLTEAFF.

The chain's CDR3 is CASSQGGTGADTQYF. CDR3 coding DNA: TGCGCCAGCAGCCAAGGCGGGACAGGGGCAGATACGCAGTATTTT. The chain combines TRBV4-3 with TRBJ2-3; 10 positions agree with TRBD1. The CDR3 length is 15 residues. Trimming at V came to 1 base and at J to 4 bases, leaving 2 bases not matched to a gene. Germline V gene sequence: CDR1 LGHNA, CDR2 YSLEER.

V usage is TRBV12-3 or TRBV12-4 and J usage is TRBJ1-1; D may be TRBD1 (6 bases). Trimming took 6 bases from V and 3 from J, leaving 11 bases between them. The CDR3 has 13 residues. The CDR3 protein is CASSRGRDTEAFF. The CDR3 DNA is TGTGCCAGCAGCCGGGGGCGAGACACTGAAGCTTTCTTT.

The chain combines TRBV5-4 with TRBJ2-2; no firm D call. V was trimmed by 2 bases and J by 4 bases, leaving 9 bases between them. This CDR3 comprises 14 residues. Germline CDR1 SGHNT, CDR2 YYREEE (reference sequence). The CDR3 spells CASSLDFPTGELFF. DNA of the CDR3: TGTGCCAGCAGCTTAGACTTCCCCACCGGGGAGCTGTTTTTT.

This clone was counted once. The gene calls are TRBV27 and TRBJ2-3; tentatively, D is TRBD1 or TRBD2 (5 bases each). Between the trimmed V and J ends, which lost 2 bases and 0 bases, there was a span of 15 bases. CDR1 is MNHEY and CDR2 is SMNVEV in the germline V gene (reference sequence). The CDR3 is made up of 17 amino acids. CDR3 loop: CASSLLAGTVSTDTQYF. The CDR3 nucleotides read TGTGCCAGCAGTTTACTAGCCGGGACGGTTAGCACAGATACGCAGTATTTT.

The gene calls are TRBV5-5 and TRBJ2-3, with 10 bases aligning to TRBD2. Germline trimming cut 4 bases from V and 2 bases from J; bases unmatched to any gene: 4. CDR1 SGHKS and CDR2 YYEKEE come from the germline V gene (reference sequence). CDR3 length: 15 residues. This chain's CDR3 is CASSGAGGYTDTQYF. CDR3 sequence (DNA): TGTGCCAGCAGCGGAGCGGGGGGGTACACAGATACGCAGTATTTT.

CDR3 loop: CASSAYRGGYTF. The DNA of the CDR3 is TGTGCCAGCAGCGCGTACAGGGGGGGCTACACCTTC. V and J are TRBV5-4 and TRBJ1-2; 8 nucleotides align to TRBD1. Germline V gene lookup returns CDR1 SGHNT and CDR2 YYREEE (reference sequence). J gave up 8 bases and V 4 bases, and 4 bases lay outside the gene matches. The CDR3 covers 12 residues.

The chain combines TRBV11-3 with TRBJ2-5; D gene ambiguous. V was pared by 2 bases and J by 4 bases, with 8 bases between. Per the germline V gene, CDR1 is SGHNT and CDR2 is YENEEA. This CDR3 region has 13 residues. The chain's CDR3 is CASSLYHGETQYF. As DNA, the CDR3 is TGTGCCAGCAGCTTATATCACGGAGAGACCCAGTACTTC.

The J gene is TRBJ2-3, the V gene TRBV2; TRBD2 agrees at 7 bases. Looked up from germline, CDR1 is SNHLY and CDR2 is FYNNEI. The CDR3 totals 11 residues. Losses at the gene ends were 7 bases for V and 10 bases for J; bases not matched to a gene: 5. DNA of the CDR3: TGTGCCAGCATGGGAGGGGTGTCGCAGTATTTT. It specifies CASMGGVSQYF.

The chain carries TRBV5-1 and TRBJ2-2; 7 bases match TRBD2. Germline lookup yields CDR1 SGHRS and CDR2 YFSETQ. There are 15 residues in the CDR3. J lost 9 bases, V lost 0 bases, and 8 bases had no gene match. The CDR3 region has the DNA TGCGCCAGCAGCTTGGCCCGCGGGGAGGGCAGGGAGCTGTTTTTT. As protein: CASSLARGEGRELFF.

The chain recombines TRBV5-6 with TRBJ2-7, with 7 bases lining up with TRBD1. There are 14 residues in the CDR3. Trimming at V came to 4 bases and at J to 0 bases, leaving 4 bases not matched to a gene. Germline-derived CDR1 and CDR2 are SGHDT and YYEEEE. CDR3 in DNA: TGTGCCAGCAGCCCACAGGGGACCTCCTACGAGCAGTACTTC. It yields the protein CASSPQGTSYEQYF.

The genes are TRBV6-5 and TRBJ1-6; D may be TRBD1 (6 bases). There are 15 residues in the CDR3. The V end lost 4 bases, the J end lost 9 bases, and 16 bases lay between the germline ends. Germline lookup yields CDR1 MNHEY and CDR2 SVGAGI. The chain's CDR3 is CASSFRAGAPSPLHF. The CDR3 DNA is TGTGCCAGCAGTTTTCGGGCAGGGGCCCCTTCACCCCTCCACTTT.

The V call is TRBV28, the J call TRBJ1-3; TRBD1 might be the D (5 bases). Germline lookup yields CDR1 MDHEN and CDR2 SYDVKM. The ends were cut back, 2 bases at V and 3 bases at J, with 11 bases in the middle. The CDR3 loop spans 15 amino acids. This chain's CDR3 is CASSLLAGLGNTIYF. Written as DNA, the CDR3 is TGTGCCAGCAGTTTACTCGCAGGGCTTGGAAACACCATATATTTT.

CDR3 protein: CASSYGGQGLYEQYF. CDR3 in DNA: TGTGCCAGCAGTTACGGGGGACAGGGGCTGTACGAGCAGTACTTC. V is TRBV6-5 and J is TRBJ2-7, with 10 bases matching TRBD1. Losses at the gene ends were 2 bases for V and 4 bases for J; bases not matched to a gene: 5. This CDR3 is 15 amino acids long. Germline-derived CDR1 and CDR2 are MNHEY and SVGAGI.

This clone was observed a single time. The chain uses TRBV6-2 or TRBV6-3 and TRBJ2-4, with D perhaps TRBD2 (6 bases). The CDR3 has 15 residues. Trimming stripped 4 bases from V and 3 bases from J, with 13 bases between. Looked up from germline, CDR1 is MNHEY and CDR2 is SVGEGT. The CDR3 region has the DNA TGTGCCAGCAGTTGGCGGGGCAAGGACAAAAACATTCAGTACTTC. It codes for CASSWRGKDKNIQYF.

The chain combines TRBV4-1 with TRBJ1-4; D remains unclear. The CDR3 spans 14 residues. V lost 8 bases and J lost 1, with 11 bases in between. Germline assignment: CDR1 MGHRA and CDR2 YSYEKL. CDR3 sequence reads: CASSQTLTNEKLFF. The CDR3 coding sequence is TGCGCCAGCTCCCAGACCCTAACTAATGAAAAACTGTTTTTT.

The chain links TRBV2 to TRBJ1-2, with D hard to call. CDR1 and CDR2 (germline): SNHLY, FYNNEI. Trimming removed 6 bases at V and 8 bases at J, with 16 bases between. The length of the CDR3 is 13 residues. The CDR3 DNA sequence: TGTGCCAGCAGATCTGACATGGGAAACGGCTACACCTTC. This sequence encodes CASRSDMGNGYTF.

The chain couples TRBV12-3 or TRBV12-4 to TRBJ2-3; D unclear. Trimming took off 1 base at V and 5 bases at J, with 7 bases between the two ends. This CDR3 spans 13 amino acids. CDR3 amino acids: CASSLVRKDTQYF. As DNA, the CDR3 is TGTGCCAGCAGTTTAGTTAGAAAAGATACGCAGTATTTT.

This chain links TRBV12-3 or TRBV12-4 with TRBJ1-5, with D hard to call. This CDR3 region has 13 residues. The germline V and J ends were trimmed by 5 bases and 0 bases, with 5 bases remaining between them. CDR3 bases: TGTGCCAGCAGTCGATATAGCAATCAGCCCCAGCATTTT. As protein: CASSRYSNQPQHF.

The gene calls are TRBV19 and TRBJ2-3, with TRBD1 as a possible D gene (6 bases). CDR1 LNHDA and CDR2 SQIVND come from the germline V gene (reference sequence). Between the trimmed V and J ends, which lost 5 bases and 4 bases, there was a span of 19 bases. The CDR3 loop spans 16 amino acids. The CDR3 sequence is CASSAAGATRADTQYF. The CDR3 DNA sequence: TGTGCCAGTAGTGCCGCAGGGGCGACGAGGGCAGATACGCAGTATTTT.

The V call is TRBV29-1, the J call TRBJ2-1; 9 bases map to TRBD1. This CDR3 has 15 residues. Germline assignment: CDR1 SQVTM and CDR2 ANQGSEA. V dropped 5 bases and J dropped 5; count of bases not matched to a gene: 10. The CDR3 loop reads CSVSPTGGTDNEQFF. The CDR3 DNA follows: TGCAGCGTTTCTCCGACAGGGGGGACAGACAATGAGCAGTTCTTC.